One and the same sample provided the 29 T cell receptor beta chains below, sequenced in a study of tumor and adjacent non-tumor tissue in lung cancer. This sample's RNA came from whole unsorted tissue. The library came from three nested PCR rounds adapted from ARM-PCR protocols. Using its own MiXCR run on the multiplex PCR reads, TCRdb lists one record per CDR3 protein. The sample records over 110,000 distinct CDR3 sequences, around 65% being singletons. Specimen: lung tumor tissue. These receptors were taken from a man aged 55-75 years with small cell lung cancer.

Of note for this clonotype: A much bigger clone sits one base away, suggesting this may be a read error. As DNA, the CDR3 is TGTGCCAGCAGCTTAGGATCGGGGGCCAGTGAAGCTTCCTTT. Translation gives CASSLGSGASEASF. This chain links TRBV13 with TRBJ1-1; a possible D gene is TRBD1 (6 bases). The CDR3 runs to 14 residues. Germline V CDR1 and CDR2: PRHDT, FYEKMQ (reference sequence).

CDR3 DNA sequence: TGCAGTGCTAGAGTCTCAAGGGCAGGACCGCCCGCGGCCCAGTACTTC. This codes for CSARVSRAGPPAAQYF. This rearrangement joins TRBV20-1 to TRBJ2-5; D gene unclear. V dropped 1 base and J dropped 9 bases, with 24 bases sitting between them. Germline CDR1 reads DFQATT; CDR2 reads SNEGSKA (reference sequence). This CDR3 is 16 amino acids long.

This chain uses TRBV5-5 with TRBJ2-7; possible D gene TRBD1, 5 bases. V was clipped by 3 bases and J by 1 base, with 17 bases between them. Germline-derived CDR1 and CDR2 are SGHKS and YYEKEE (reference sequence). CDR3 length: 16 residues. The CDR3 region is CASSWFTTEGSYEQYV. The DNA for the CDR3 is TGTGCCAGCAGCTGGTTCACGACAGAAGGATCCTACGAGCAGTACGTC.

As concerns this clonotype: The junction differs from germline at one of its ends, possibly a read error. This chain connects TRBV29-1 to TRBJ2-1, with TRBD2 as a possible D gene (6 bases). The CDR3 spans 16 residues. Germline V gene lookup returns CDR1 SQVTM and CDR2 ANQGSEA. The CDR3 DNA is TGCAGCATTGAAGTTCAATGGCTAGTGGGAGGCAATGAGCAGTTCTTC. It translates to CSIEVQWLVGGNEQFF.

About this clonotype itself: One end of the junction does not line up with germline, which may come from a read error. The rearrangement joins TRBV12-3 or TRBV12-4 to TRBJ1-5; D gene uncertain. The CDR3 covers 14 residues. CDR3 coding DNA: TGTGTCAGCAGTTTCGGAGGGAGCAATCAGCCCCAGCATTTT. Translated, it gives CVSSFGGSNQPQHF.

This clonotype occurred many times. The chain carries TRBV6-5 and TRBJ2-5, with TRBD2 matching over 7 bases. Germline V gene lookup returns CDR1 MNHEY and CDR2 SVGAGI. The V and J ends lost 2 bases and 0 bases, in that order; junction bases with no gene match: 3. CDR3 length equals 15 residues. CDR3 nucleotide sequence: TGTGCCAGCAGTTACGGGGGGACTAACCAAGAGACCCAGTACTTC. Translated, it gives CASSYGGTNQETQYF.

Concerning this clonotype itself: The CDR3 carries no conserved terminal phenylalanine or tryptophan, so it likely arises from a read error. The chain combines TRBV11-1 with TRBJ2-3; D remains ambiguous. The CDR3 extends over 15 amino acids. Germline V gives CDR1 SGHAT, CDR2 FQDESV (reference sequence). V was trimmed by 4 bases and J by 3 bases, leaving 14 bases between them. CDR3 residues: CASSSRPARTDTQYL. As DNA, the CDR3 is TGTGCCAGCAGCTCCCGACCAGCGAGAACAGATACGCAGTATTTA.

Note on this clonotype: A much larger clone lies one base from this, so it may be a read error. The J gene is TRBJ2-7, the V gene TRBV5-4; D is possibly TRBD2 (5 bases). V was shortened by 4 bases and J by 2 bases, with 10 bases between the two germline ends. The CDR3 has 13 amino acids. Germline CDR1 and CDR2: SGHNT and YYREEE (reference sequence). In DNA, the CDR3 is TGTGCCAGCAGCAACAGCGGTACCTACGAGCAGTACTTC. Amino acids: CASSNSGTYEQYF.

Only a few counts were recorded for this clonotype. This may arise from a read error, as a much more abundant clone is one base away. The V and J genes are TRBV11-1 and TRBJ2-7, with D perhaps TRBD1 or TRBD2 (6 bases each). CDR1 and CDR2 (germline): SGHAT, FQDESV (reference sequence). The CDR3 extends over 14 amino acids. CDR3 residues: CASRYGGSSYKQYF. The CDR3 nucleotides read TGTGCCAGCAGATACGGGGGCAGCTCCTACAAGCAGTACTTC. Looking up the rest from reference TRBV11-1 and TRBJ2-7 gives the full variable domain: EAEVAQSPRYKITEKSQAVAFWCDPISGHATLYWYRQILGQGPELLVQFQDESVVDDSQLPKDRFSAERLKGVDSTLKIQPAELGDSAMYLCASRYGGSSYKQYFGPGTRLTVT.

As regards this clonotype: Possible read error: a much larger clone is one base away. The V gene is TRBV6-5, the J gene TRBJ1-1; D not certain. CDR3 length: 13 residues. Germline V CDR1 and CDR2: MNHEY, SVGAGI. The V end was cut by 8 bases, the J end by 1 base, with 11 bases between. The CDR3 spells CASGIRWNTEAFF. The CDR3 region has the DNA TGTGCCAGCGGAATTAGGTGGAACACTGAAGCTTTCTTT.

The chain employs TRBV20-1 and TRBJ2-5, with D perhaps matching TRBD2 (6 bases). This CDR3 contains 13 residues. Trimming removed 6 bases from V and 7 bases from J, with 18 bases in between. The germline CDR1 and CDR2 sequences are DFQATT and SNEGSKA (reference sequence). For the CDR3, the DNA is TGCAGTGCCGAACGCAGACTAGGCGGGACCCAGTACTTC. As protein: CSAERRLGGTQYF.

This clonotype was counted at least ten times. The chain is built from TRBV11-2 and TRBJ2-3; 7 nucleotides line up with TRBD2. The CDR3 sequence is 15 residues long. Trimming cost V 1 base and J 1 base; bases outside gene matches: 2. Germline V gives CDR1 SGHAT, CDR2 FQNNGV. The CDR3 DNA sequence: TGTGCCAGCAGCTTAGGGGCGGGAGGCACAGATACGCAGTATTTT. Protein sequence: CASSLGAGGTDTQYF.

The chain employs TRBV7-8 and TRBJ2-1; the match to TRBD1 covers 10 bases. The trim removed 5 bases at V and 7 bases at J, leaving 11 bases unmatched. CDR3 size: 16 residues. CDR1 is SGHVS and CDR2 is FQNEAQ in the germline V gene. The CDR3 region has the DNA TGTGCCAGCAGCATCCACCGGGACAGGGGAGAAAATGAGCAGTTCTTC. Translation: CASSIHRDRGENEQFF.

The chain is built from TRBV12-3 or TRBV12-4 and TRBJ2-1; 7 bases map to TRBD2. Trimming cost V 5 bases and J 8 bases; bases outside gene matches: 12. CDR3 size: 15 residues. In DNA, the CDR3 is TGTGCCAGCAGTATTTTCTGGGACTACAACTATGAGCAGTTCTTC. Translation: CASSIFWDYNYEQFF.

Concerning this clonotype itself: One end of the junction does not line up with germline, which may come from a read error. J is TRBJ2-3 and V is TRBV5-6; TRBD1 matches at 11 bases. Germline V gene lookup returns CDR1 SGHDT and CDR2 YYEEEE. This CDR3 is built from 17 residues. The CDR3 DNA sequence: TGTGCCAGCAGCGCAGGGGACAGGGGGTGGGTCACAGATATGCAGTATTTT. Encoded protein: CASSAGDRGWVTDMQYF.

The chain joins TRBV6-5 to TRBJ1-4, with TRBD1 matching over 7 bases. Germline values: CDR1 MNHEY, CDR2 SVGAGI. The length of the CDR3 is 14 residues. V was pared by 10 bases and J by 2 bases, with 7 bases of the junction left unmatched. The CDR3 nucleotides are TGTGCCACCGGTATACAGGGGACTAATGAAAAACTGTTTTTT. This translates into CATGIQGTNEKLFF.

This clonotype was observed a single time. A clone one base away is much larger, so this may be a read error. The chain is built from TRBV20-1 and TRBJ2-1; tentatively, D is TRBD1 (5 bases). This CDR3 region has 15 residues. Germline-derived CDR1 and CDR2 are DFQATT and SNEGSKA (reference sequence). The CDR3 DNA sequence: TGCAGTGCTAGGCGACAGACCACTGATCACAATGAGCACTTCTTC. It specifies CSARRQTTDHNEHFF.

Note on this clonotype: This may arise from a read error, as a much more abundant clone is one base away. The chain carries TRBV20-1 and TRBJ2-1, with TRBD2 matching 10 bases. The CDR3 is made up of 15 amino acids. The germline CDR1 and CDR2 sequences are DFQATT and SNEGSKA (reference sequence). In DNA form, the CDR3 reads TGCAGTGCTCAACGGACTAGCGGAGACTACGATGAGCAGTTCTTC. Translating it yields CSAQRTSGDYDEQFF.

This clonotype was counted a few times. The chain has TRBV4-2 and TRBJ1-1; tentative D call: TRBD1 (6 bases). This CDR3 comprises 18 residues. The V end was cut by 0 bases, the J end by 4 bases, with 21 bases between. CDR1 is LGHNA and CDR2 is YNFKEQ in the germline V gene. CDR3 sequence: CASSQDPISGRGGTEAFF. CDR3 sequence (DNA): TGTGCCAGCAGCCAAGATCCTATAAGTGGGCGAGGGGGCACTGAAGCTTTCTTT.

In this sample, this clonotype turned up a few times. The J gene is TRBJ2-1, the V gene TRBV4-1; 8 bases line up with TRBD1. Germline V gene lookup returns CDR1 MGHRA and CDR2 YSYEKL. The CDR3 contains 17 residues. V was pared by 3 bases and J by 8 bases, with 15 bases of the junction left unmatched. The CDR3 region has the DNA TGCGCCAGCAGCCAGGTCAGGGGGCGCAGTCTTAGGGATGAGCAGTTCTTC. As protein: CASSQVRGRSLRDEQFF.

In its sample, this clonotype was seen a few times. The chain is built from TRBV11-2 and TRBJ2-7; D uncertain. CDR1 and CDR2 from the germline V gene are SGHAT and FQNNGV. Trimming took 7 bases from V and 4 from J, leaving 8 bases between them. CDR3 length: 11 residues. The CDR3 spells CASNFTYEQYF. The CDR3 DNA reads TGTGCCAGCAACTTTACTTACGAGCAGTACTTC.

Regarding this clonotype: An end of the junction does not agree with germline; a read error may underlie this. The chain recombines TRBV19 with TRBJ2-3, with 8 bases lining up with TRBD2. Germline lookup yields CDR1 LNHDA and CDR2 SQIVND (reference sequence). The CDR3 covers 15 residues. CDR3 nucleotide sequence: TGTGCCAGTAGTATGAATACTAGCGGTACAGATACACAGTATTTT. This codes for CASSMNTSGTDTQYF.

Comments on this clonotype: One junction end disagrees with the germline gene, perhaps due to a read error. V and J are TRBV6-5 and TRBJ2-1; no definite D call. The CDR3 is 16 amino acids. Germline values: CDR1 MNHEY, CDR2 SVGAGI. The CDR3 is CANSYSFGNRLHEQFF. CDR3 bases: TGTGCCAACAGTTACTCTTTCGGAAATAGGTTGCATGAGCAGTTCTTC.

The gene calls are TRBV5-6 and TRBJ1-1; 8 bases line up with TRBD1. Germline lookup yields CDR1 SGHDT and CDR2 YYEEEE. The CDR3 runs 13 residues. The trim removed 4 bases at V and 8 bases at J, leaving 7 bases unmatched. CDR3 DNA: TGTGCCAGCAGCATGGACAGGGCCTTAGAAGCTTTCTTT. Its protein product is CASSMDRALEAFF.

Concerning this clonotype: One end of the junction varies from germline; a read error may be responsible. V usage is TRBV20-1 and J usage is TRBJ2-1, with 8 bases that match TRBD1. The CDR3 contains 15 residues. Per the germline V gene, CDR1 is DFQATT and CDR2 is SNEGSKA (reference sequence). The CDR3 reads CSAIDPTAGGNEQLF. CDR3 coding DNA: TGCAGTGCTATAGATCCTACGGCAGGGGGCAATGAGCAGTTATTC.

A word on this clonotype: At one of its ends the junction is not consistent with the germline gene, which may arise from a read error. The V gene is TRBV13, the J gene TRBJ2-7, with 7 bases that match TRBD1. There are 17 residues in the CDR3. CDR1 is PRHDT, CDR2 FYEKMQ, per germline (reference sequence). Here the CDR3 DNA reads TGTGCCGGCAGCCCACCCCGGACAGGAAAACTCTCCTACGAGCAGTACTTC. It is translated as CAGSPPRTGKLSYEQYF.

On this clonotype itself: A clone one base away is much larger, so this may be a read error. The V call is TRBV6-6, the J call TRBJ2-1, with 8 bases fitting TRBD2. J lost 7 bases, V lost 2 bases, and 13 bases had no gene match. The V gene's germline CDR1 is MNHNY and CDR2 SVGAGI (reference sequence). This CDR3 has 17 residues. CDR3 sequence reads: CASSYDTGGTHLNEQFF. CDR3 DNA sequence: TGTGCCAGCAGTTACGACACGGGAGGGACTCACCTAAATGAGCAGTTCTTC.

Turning to this clonotype: This sequence may be a read error, since a much larger clone differs from it by one base. This rearrangement joins TRBV5-8 to TRBJ2-3, with 11 bases aligning to TRBD2. The ends lost 0 bases at V and 4 bases at J; junction bases unmatched: 4. CDR3 length equals 16 residues. The V gene's germline CDR1 is SGHTS and CDR2 YDEGEE. The CDR3 reads CASSLEGTSGPDTQYF. The CDR3 DNA is TGTGCCAGCAGCTTGGAGGGGACTAGCGGCCCAGATACGCAGTATTTT. Full variable domain (outside the CDR3, taken from reference TRBV5-8 and TRBJ2-3): EAGVTQSPTHLIKTRGQQATLRCSPISGHTSVYWYQQALGLGLQFLLWYDEGEERNRGNFPPRFSGRQFPNYSSELNVNALELEDSALYLCASSLEGTSGPDTQYFGPGTRLTVL.

This sequence joins TRBV20-1 and TRBJ2-7, with 10 bases that match TRBD2. Germline V gene lookup returns CDR1 DFQATT and CDR2 SNEGSKA (reference sequence). This CDR3 spans 14 amino acids. V lost 4 bases to trimming and J lost 5 bases; unmatched junction nucleotides: 8. The CDR3, as DNA: TGCAGTGCTAAAACAGCGGGGGGGCGGAACGAGCAGTACTTC. This encodes CSAKTAGGRNEQYF.